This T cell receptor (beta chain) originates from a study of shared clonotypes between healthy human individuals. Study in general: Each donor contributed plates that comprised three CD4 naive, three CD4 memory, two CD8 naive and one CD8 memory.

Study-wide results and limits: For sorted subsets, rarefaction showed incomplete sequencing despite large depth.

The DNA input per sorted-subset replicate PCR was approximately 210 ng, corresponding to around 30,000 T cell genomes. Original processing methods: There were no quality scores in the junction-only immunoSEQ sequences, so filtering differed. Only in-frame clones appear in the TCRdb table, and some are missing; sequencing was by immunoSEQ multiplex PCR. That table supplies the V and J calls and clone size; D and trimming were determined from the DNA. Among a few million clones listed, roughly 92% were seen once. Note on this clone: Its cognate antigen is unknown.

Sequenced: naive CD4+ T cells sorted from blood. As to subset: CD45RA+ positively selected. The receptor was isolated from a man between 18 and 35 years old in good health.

CDR3 in amino acids: CASSFSTGGHEAFF. DNA of the CDR3: TGTGCCAGCAGTTTCTCGACAGGTGGACATGAAGCTTTCTTT. The genes are TRBV6-5 and TRBJ1-1; the D gene is possibly TRBD1 (6 bases). Germline CDR1 reads MNHEY; CDR2 reads SVGAGI. Between the trimmed V and J ends, which lost 4 bases and 7 bases, there was a span of 16 bases. CDR3 length equals 14 residues.